This TCR beta chain was identified during a study of siplizumab effects on memory and regulatory T cells (dated by TCRdb to between 2018 and 2021). Regarding the study in general: The study examined how the anti-CD2 antibody siplizumab affects alloreactive T-cell subsets in allogeneic mixed lymphocyte reactions built from human PBMCs.

The CDR3 starts with the cysteine, ends with the phenylalanine, and has 18 residues. Left in the record is the CDR3 DNA by itself, 54 bases read in frame from the first base. As encoded in the germline V gene, CDR1 is SGHRS while CDR2 is YFSETQ. The junction shows trimming of 4 bases on V and 0 bases on J, and the gene matches do not reach 8 bases of it. Comments on this clone: What this receptor recognizes is not known. Nothing much larger sits one base from this clone, and base qualities are not available.

The study at large found these results: Sequences below about 10^-5 frequency were poorly captured, so only a minor fraction of alloreactive clones could be mapped to unstimulated subsets. A naive or memory phenotype could not be assigned to roughly 75-96% of proliferating CD4+ or CD8+ clones. Unstimulated naive T cells appeared to be more diverse than memory T cells, and naive cells seemed to make a substantial contribution to the alloresponse. No functional confirmation was obtained for the suppressive function of proliferating Tregs from siplizumab cultures. The cumulative frequency of alloreactive sequences that could be traced back to unstimulated CD4+ memory T cells was significantly reduced by siplizumab. Among mappable alloreactive CD4+ clones, an average Treg-derived fraction of less than 70% was observed with siplizumab, compared with 25% to 30% in control reactions.

Library generation was performed with the immunoSEQ multiplex PCR assay. Some 100,000 TCR templates per sample were assayed by the deep sequencing platform. Genomic DNA extracted from sorted T cells was the material used for TCRbeta CDR3 sequencing. Concerning the study's data processing: The R programming language was used for the clonal analysis of the TCRbeta CDR3 data. Comparing unstimulated samples against CFSE-low samples taken after the reaction was how alloreactive CD4+ and CD8+ clones were defined. Alloreactive CD4+ clones were assigned to regulatory or non-regulatory origin by matching sequences to sorted unstimulated Treg and non-Treg repertoires. This is the immuneACCESS table as TCRdb keeps it, with only in-frame sequences that have V and J called. A part of the clones is gone; compared with another copy, unresolved V genes explain less than half, and the rest is unexplained. The V and J calls and the clone size are those of that table, but D and trimming were determined from the DNA. The sample table records over 85,000 clones; over 85% of these occur just once. The ten top clones hold less than 0.4% of the sample.

Sorted unstimulated T cells and proliferating T cells recovered from mixed lymphocyte reactions were subjected to TCRbeta CDR3 sequencing. Fresh whole blood from over 8 HLA-typed healthy donors was used to isolate PBMCs. To map where alloreactive clones came from, unstimulated CD4+ non-regulatory T cells were FACS-sorted. The sample was non-Treg CD4+ T cells sorted from blood. What the cell subset or site label conveys for this sample: FACS-sorted unstimulated CD4+ non-regulatory T cells. The V gene is TRBV5-1 and the J gene is TRBJ2-7; 15 bases in between match TRBD2. This clonotype was obtained from a human donor in good health. This receptor has the CDR3 CASSDGLAGGPGSYEQYF. The DNA sequence reads TGCGCCAGCAGCGATGGACTAGCGGGGGGGCCTGGCTCCTACGAGCAGTACTTC.